The 27 T cell receptor beta chains below come from one sample, sequenced in a study of T cells in Graves' hyperthyroidism and ophthalmopathy. RNA transcripts gave rise to amplified TCR beta CDR3 regions. HTBI primers drove first-round RT-PCR of the TCR CDR3. TCRdb processed the multiplex PCR reads anew with MiXCR; each CDR3 protein has one entry. The table lists approximately 600,000 distinct CDR3 sequences, 11% to 15% of them singletons. Sequences were obtained from blood. These receptors originate from a woman aged 18-30 years with Graves' ophthalmopathy.

V gene TRBV27 combines with J gene TRBJ2-5; 10 positions match TRBD2. Losses at the gene ends were 3 bases for V and 5 bases for J; bases not matched to a gene: 6. The CDR3 is 15 residues long. CDR1 is MNHEY, CDR2 SMNVEV, per germline (reference sequence). The CDR3 coding sequence is TGTGCCAGCAGTTTCCATAGCGGGAGGAGGGAGACCCAGTACTTC. Amino acids: CASSFHSGRRETQYF.

This clonotype was counted only a few times. The chain combines TRBV29-1 with TRBJ1-4, with TRBD1 matching over 9 bases. The CDR3 loop spans 14 amino acids. Germline loops: CDR1 SQVTM, CDR2 ANQGSEA. The junction had 10 bases not matched to a gene; V was cut back by 7 bases and J by 7 bases. CDR3 coding DNA: TGCAGCGGACAAAACAGGGGGCTAGGTGAAAAACTGTTTTTT. It yields the protein CSGQNRGLGEKLFF.

The rearrangement joins TRBV29-1 to TRBJ2-1; TRBD1 matches 8 bases. In germline, CDR1 is SQVTM, CDR2 ANQGSEA. This CDR3 comprises 15 residues. V shed 4 bases and J 7 bases; nucleotides not matched to a gene: 12. CDR3 sequence reads: CSVVWFRTGGNEQFF. CDR3 DNA sequence: TGCAGCGTTGTGTGGTTTCGTACAGGGGGGAATGAGCAGTTCTTC.

This clonotype was detected many times. This chain joins TRBV30 and TRBJ2-7; 7 bases align to TRBD2. The CDR3 spans 13 residues. CDR1 and CDR2 from the germline V gene are GTSNPN and SVGIG (reference sequence). J gave up 5 bases and V 7 bases, and 11 bases lay outside the gene matches. The CDR3 sequence is CASLGREQDEQYF. The CDR3 bases are TGTGCCTCCCTAGGGCGGGAGCAGGACGAGCAGTACTTC.

This clonotype occurred many times. V and J are TRBV11-3 and TRBJ1-1; D is uncertain. The CDR3 extends over 13 amino acids. CDR1 SGHNT and CDR2 YENEEA come from the germline V gene. Trimming removed 0 bases from V and 9 bases from J, with 11 bases in between. The CDR3 here is CASSLERRTKAFF. The CDR3 DNA is TGTGCCAGCAGCTTAGAAAGGAGAACAAAAGCTTTCTTT. The full variable domain, its missing parts supplied by reference TRBV11-3 and TRBJ1-1, is EAGVVQSPRYKIIEKKQPVAFWCNPISGHNTLYWYLQNLGQGPELLIRYENEEAVDDSQLPKDRFSAERLKGVDSTLKIQPAELGDSAVYLCASSLERRTKAFFGQGTRLTVV.

As to this clonotype: Being one base from a much bigger clone, this may be a read error. The CDR3 is CVSTRESYEQYF. The CDR3 DNA reads TGTGTCAGCACCCGCGAATCCTACGAGCAGTACTTC. This chain joins TRBV6-1 and TRBJ2-7; D unresolved. This CDR3 contains 12 residues. Germline V gene data show CDR1 as MNHNS and CDR2 as SASEGT.

This clonotype showed up just a few times. The J gene is TRBJ2-2, the V gene TRBV2; D is perhaps TRBD2 (6 bases). Trimming took off 4 bases at V and 9 bases at J, with 12 bases between the two ends. CDR1 is SNHLY and CDR2 is FYNNEI in the germline V gene. The CDR3 extends over 13 amino acids. The CDR3 DNA reads as TGTGCCAGCAGTGTGGGAGGTGCATGGGAGCTGTTTTTT. Protein product: CASSVGGAWELFF.

This clonotype was observed at least ten times. This chain uses TRBV3-1 with TRBJ2-7; D is possibly TRBD1 (6 bases). CDR1 is LGHDT and CDR2 is YNNKEL in the germline V gene (reference sequence). This CDR3 has 16 residues. The V and J ends lost 0 bases and 3 bases respectively, with 15 bases between them. The CDR3 spells CASSQDRAGQSYEQYF. In nucleotides, the CDR3 is TGTGCCAGCAGCCAAGATCGGGCCGGACAGAGCTACGAGCAGTACTTC.

This clonotype was recorded at least ten times. The rearrangement uses TRBV7-9 and TRBJ2-1; D gene ambiguous. With 1 base removed from V and 8 bases from J, the gap between germline ends came to 15 bases. Germline values: CDR1 SEHNR, CDR2 FQNEAQ (reference sequence). This CDR3 spans 15 amino acids. The CDR3 coding sequence is TGTGCCAGCAGCTTAGAAGTCCTCGCAGTCGATGAGCAGTTCTTC. Protein sequence: CASSLEVLAVDEQFF.

This clonotype was detected a few times. V usage is TRBV29-1 and J usage is TRBJ1-4; unclear D gene. V gave up 3 bases and J gave up 8 bases, with 7 bases separating them. CDR1 is SQVTM and CDR2 is ANQGSEA in the germline V gene. This CDR3 is 11 amino acids long. The chain's CDR3 is CSVEGREKLFF. As DNA, the CDR3 is TGCAGCGTTGAGGGCCGCGAAAAACTGTTTTTT.

The chain is built from TRBV5-1 and TRBJ2-7, with TRBD1 matching over 11 bases. The V gene's germline CDR1 is SGHRS and CDR2 YFSETQ. This CDR3 comprises 14 residues. Trimming removed 2 bases from V and 6 bases from J; junction bases left unmatched: 4. CDR3 in amino acids: CASSFGTGGFEQYF. In nucleotides, the CDR3 is TGCGCCAGCAGCTTCGGGACAGGGGGATTCGAGCAGTACTTC.

The V gene is TRBV7-2, the J gene TRBJ1-5; 7 nucleotides line up with TRBD1. This CDR3 is built from 15 residues. Looked up from germline, CDR1 is SGHTA and CDR2 is FQGNSA. After removal of 5 bases from V and 1 base from J, the junction contained 5 bases not matched to a gene. The CDR3 coding sequence is TGTGCCAGCAGCGGATACAGGGGAAGCAATCAGCCCCAGCATTTT. Its translation is CASSGYRGSNQPQHF.

The table lists this clonotype with many counts. The genes are TRBV2 and TRBJ2-1; maybe TRBD2 (5 bases). Germline V gene sequence: CDR1 SNHLY, CDR2 FYNNEI. Trimming left V 4 bases short and J 0 bases short, with 16 bases between. This CDR3 region has 17 residues. This CDR3 reads CASSGSSRRFSYNEQFF. Here the CDR3 DNA reads TGTGCCAGCAGTGGCTCTAGCAGGAGATTCTCCTACAATGAGCAGTTCTTC.

This clonotype has a handful of counts. The chain joins TRBV4-1 to TRBJ2-1, with D unresolved. V was cut by 3 bases and J by 1 base, with 13 bases left in between. This CDR3 spans 16 amino acids. CDR1 and CDR2 from the germline V gene are MGHRA and YSYEKL. CDR3 amino acids: CASSQSGQSSYNEQFF. The CDR3 coding sequence is TGCGCCAGCAGCCAGTCCGGGCAGTCTTCCTACAATGAGCAGTTCTTC.

This sequence joins TRBV20-1 and TRBJ1-5; no definite D call. Germline CDR1 is DFQATT and CDR2 is SNEGSKA (reference sequence). Trimming stripped 4 bases from V and 5 bases from J, with 12 bases between. The CDR3 has 13 amino acids. The CDR3 DNA reads as TGCAGTGCTAAAAGCGTCTTCGATCAGCCCCAGCATTTT. This translates into CSAKSVFDQPQHF.

The V gene is TRBV6-1, the J gene TRBJ1-5, with 10 bases fitting TRBD1. CDR1 is MNHNS and CDR2 is SASEGT in the germline V gene. The CDR3 is 16 residues long. J gave up 1 base and V 6 bases, and 6 bases lay outside the gene matches. The CDR3 loop is CASSMRQGASNQPQHF. The DNA for the CDR3 is TGTGCCAGCAGCATGAGACAGGGGGCGAGCAATCAGCCCCAGCATTTT.

This clonotype came up many times. The V gene is TRBV28, the J gene TRBJ2-1; 9 bases align to TRBD2. The trim removed 3 bases at V and 5 bases at J, leaving 5 bases unmatched. The germline V gene has CDR1 MDHEN and CDR2 SYDVKM. The CDR3 sequence is 15 residues long. Here the CDR3 DNA reads TGTGCCAGCAGTTTCGGGGGGACTAGCAACAATGAGCAGTTCTTC. Its protein is CASSFGGTSNNEQFF.

In its sample, this clonotype was seen a few times. This chain connects TRBV7-2 to TRBJ2-7; no clear D gene. V lost 2 bases, J lost 0 bases, and 23 bases lay in between. The CDR3 runs 19 residues. Germline V lookup: CDR1 SGHTA, CDR2 FQGNSA. The CDR3 sequence is CASSLRRVVGRSSSYEQYF. DNA of the CDR3: TGTGCCAGCAGCTTACGTCGGGTAGTAGGACGGTCCAGCTCCTACGAGCAGTACTTC.

This clonotype was seen a few times. The chain combines TRBV10-3 with TRBJ1-4; D uncertain. V shed 1 base and J shed 7 bases, with 7 bases lying between them. The CDR3 runs 13 residues. CDR1 ENHRY and CDR2 SYGVKD come from the germline V gene. DNA for the CDR3: TGTGCCATCAGTGAGTTGTCCAGTGAAAAACTGTTTTTT. Translated: CAISELSSEKLFF.

This chain connects TRBV12-3 or TRBV12-4 to TRBJ2-5, with TRBD2 identical over 8 bases. Losses at the gene ends were 2 bases for V and 2 bases for J; bases not matched to a gene: 4. The CDR3 is made up of 15 amino acids. CDR3 bases: TGTGCCAGCAGTTTACTTACTAGCGGACAAGAGACCCAGTACTTC. Protein: CASSLLTSGQETQYF.

V is TRBV6-2 or TRBV6-3 and J is TRBJ2-2; the D is unclear. CDR3 size: 15 residues. CDR1 and CDR2 from the germline V gene are MNHEY and SVGEGT. Trimming removed 2 bases at V and 3 bases at J, with 10 bases between. The CDR3 region is CASSYAASYTGELFF. CDR3 bases: TGTGCCAGCAGTTACGCGGCGTCGTACACCGGGGAGCTGTTTTTT.

This clonotype was seen ten or more times. This rearrangement joins TRBV6-1 to TRBJ1-1; D remains unclear. V was clipped by 4 bases and J by 3 bases, with 15 bases between them. Per the germline V gene, CDR1 is MNHNS and CDR2 is SASEGT. This CDR3 has 15 residues. This CDR3 is CASSGWTPQDTEAFF. CDR3 sequence (DNA): TGTGCCAGCAGTGGATGGACTCCCCAGGACACTGAAGCTTTCTTT.

At least ten counts were recorded for this clonotype. The chain carries TRBV20-1 and TRBJ2-7; 7 nucleotides agree with TRBD1. J was trimmed by 2 bases and V by 1 base; bases with no gene match: 11. CDR1 and CDR2 (germline): DFQATT, SNEGSKA (reference sequence). The CDR3 is made up of 16 amino acids. The CDR3 region has the DNA TGCAGTGCTAGAGGTCCGACAGGGCCTCTCACCTACGAGCAGTACTTC. Its protein is CSARGPTGPLTYEQYF.

This chain connects TRBV10-3 to TRBJ2-1; D may be TRBD2 (6 bases). The length of the CDR3 is 13 residues. V shed 7 bases and J shed 4 bases, with 11 bases lying between them. In germline, CDR1 is ENHRY, CDR2 SYGVKD. CDR3 sequence (DNA): TGTGCCATCACCGGGGCGGGATACAATGAGCAGTTCTTC. Translating gives CAITGAGYNEQFF.

In its sample, this clonotype was seen a few times. The V and J genes are TRBV19 and TRBJ1-4; 10 bases line up with TRBD1. CDR1 and CDR2 from the germline V gene are LNHDA and SQIVND (reference sequence). Unmatched junction bases numbered 6, after V lost 9 bases and J lost 5 bases. CDR3 length: 14 residues. The CDR3 here is CASRPDRGNEKLFF. In DNA form, the CDR3 reads TGTGCCAGCCGGCCGGACAGGGGGAATGAAAAACTGTTTTTT.

This clonotype was seen repeatedly, ten times or more. Germline and junction disagree at one end, which may indicate a read error. V gene TRBV5-1 combines with J gene TRBJ2-5, with D tentatively TRBD1 (6 bases). The germline gives CDR1 SGHRS, CDR2 YFSETQ. There are 13 residues in the CDR3. The CDR3 spells CASSLDSQETQYF. CDR3 bases: TGTGCCAGCAGTCTGGACAGTCAAGAGACCCAGTACTTC.

This clonotype was counted many times. The CDR3 spells CASSLPDRGRKEQYF. DNA of the CDR3: TGTGCCAGCAGCTTACCCGACAGGGGGCGGAAGGAGCAGTACTTC. V gene TRBV7-2 combines with J gene TRBJ2-7, with 10 bases aligning to TRBD1. The junction had 8 bases not matched to a gene; V was cut back by 2 bases and J by 7 bases. There are 15 residues in the CDR3. Looked up from germline, CDR1 is SGHTA and CDR2 is FQGNSA.